The next 15 T cell receptor beta chains were all read from a single sample in a study of blood T cell repertoires in COVID-19. This table comes from immunoSEQ multiplex PCR, and its TCRdb copy is limited to in-frame clones, with some not included. The repertoire includes some 190,000 clones, approximately 83% of them detected once, and approximately 11% sits in the top ten. The specimen was peripheral blood. The receptors were sampled from a human donor with active or convalescent COVID-19. The donor label of this sample is uncertain.

The chain couples TRBV11-3 to TRBJ1-1, with 8 bases that match TRBD1. The junction had 10 bases not matched to a gene; V was cut back by 3 bases and J by 4 bases. In germline, CDR1 is SGHNT, CDR2 YENEEA. The CDR3 runs 16 residues. CDR3 loop: CASSFDRGRSFTEAFF. The DNA of the CDR3 is TGTGCCAGCAGCTTCGACAGGGGAAGGTCGTTCACTGAAGCTTTCTTT. Full variable domain (outside the CDR3, taken from reference TRBV11-3 and TRBJ1-1): EAGVVQSPRYKIIEKKQPVAFWCNPISGHNTLYWYLQNLGQGPELLIRYENEEAVDDSQLPKDRFSAERLKGVDSTLKIQPAELGDSAVYLCASSFDRGRSFTEAFFGQGTRLTVV.

The chain uses TRBV9 and TRBJ2-3; 9 bases are shared with TRBD2. The germline V gene has CDR1 SGDLS and CDR2 YYNGEE. The CDR3 contains 15 residues. J lost 5 bases, V lost 3 bases, and 7 bases had no gene match. The CDR3 is CASSAGGGAVDTQYF. In DNA, the CDR3 is TGTGCCAGCAGCGCCGGCGGGGGGGCTGTAGATACGCAGTATTTT.

The genes are TRBV11-3 and TRBJ2-5, with D possibly TRBD1 on 5 matching bases. Trimming removed 0 bases at V and 4 bases at J, with 9 bases between. CDR1 SGHNT and CDR2 YENEEA come from the germline V gene. The CDR3 spans 14 residues. CDR3 DNA: TGTGCCAGCAGCTTAGAGGGGCAAGTAGAGACCCAGTACTTC. Its translation: CASSLEGQVETQYF. Variable domain in full (rest from reference TRBV11-3 and TRBJ2-5): EAGVVQSPRYKIIEKKQPVAFWCNPISGHNTLYWYLQNLGQGPELLIRYENEEAVDDSQLPKDRFSAERLKGVDSTLKIQPAELGDSAVYLCASSLEGQVETQYFGPGTRLLVL.

The chain uses TRBV28 and TRBJ1-6, with D unresolved. Germline CDR1 reads MDHEN; CDR2 reads SYDVKM. The CDR3 runs 12 residues. V gave up 6 bases and J gave up 14 bases, with 14 bases separating them. The chain's CDR3 is CASSPQVLTLHF. The CDR3 nucleotides are TGTGCCAGCAGCCCCCAGGTTTTAACCCTCCACTTT.

V and J are TRBV10-2 and TRBJ2-1; 7 nucleotides align to TRBD1. This CDR3 region has 13 residues. The germline CDR1 and CDR2 sequences are WSHSY and SAAADI. V lost 5 bases and J lost 9; bases outside the gene matches: 7. The DNA for the CDR3 is TGCGCCAGCAGTCAACAGGGGAAAGGTGAGCAGTTCTTC. Translated: CASSQQGKGEQFF.

J is TRBJ2-1 and V is TRBV5-1, with 11 bases lining up with TRBD1. Per the germline V gene, CDR1 is SGHRS and CDR2 is YFSETQ. The CDR3 is 21 amino acids. Germline trimming cut 4 bases from V and 0 bases from J; bases unmatched to any gene: 18. CDR3: CASSQKGSGQGGRSSYNEQFF. DNA of the CDR3: TGCGCCAGCAGCCAGAAGGGTTCGGGACAGGGGGGAAGGAGCTCCTACAATGAGCAGTTCTTC.

The rearrangement uses TRBV24-1 and TRBJ2-3; a possible D gene is TRBD1 (7 bases). Looked up from germline, CDR1 is KGHDR and CDR2 is SFDVKD. The V end was cut by 5 bases, the J end by 6 bases, with 26 bases between. This CDR3 contains 18 residues. The CDR3 DNA sequence: TGTGCCACCAGTGGGGACTCAGGGACAGCACTACCTCAGGATACGCAGTATTTT. It specifies CATSGDSGTALPQDTQYF.

This clone was counted a single time. V and J are TRBV21-1 and TRBJ1-3. TRBV21-1 has pseudogene status. CDR3 length equals 14 residues. The chain's CDR3 is CASSPKSSGNTIYF. In nucleotides, the CDR3 is TGTGCCAGCAGCCCAAAGAGCTCTGGAAACACCATATATTTT.

V usage is TRBV4-3 and J usage is TRBJ2-7; possibly TRBD1 for D (6 bases). The ends were cut back, 1 base at V and 2 bases at J, with 9 bases in the middle. Per germline, CDR1 LGHNA and CDR2 YSLEER. The CDR3 loop spans 14 amino acids. The CDR3, as DNA: TGCGCCAGCAGCCAAGCAGGACAGACCTACGAGCAGTACTTC. The encoded protein is CASSQAGQTYEQYF.

Only one count was recorded for this clone. The V and J genes are TRBV28 and TRBJ1-2; no clear D. The CDR3 is 15 amino acids. Trimming took off 0 bases at V and 10 bases at J, with 18 bases between the two ends. Germline assignment: CDR1 MDHEN and CDR2 SYDVKM. The CDR3 loop is CASSLWRVGTVIYTF. The CDR3 nucleotides are TGTGCCAGCAGTTTATGGCGGGTCGGAACAGTGATCTACACCTTC.

The gene calls are TRBV28 and TRBJ2-7; perhaps TRBD1 as D (6 bases). Trimming stripped 4 bases from V and 7 bases from J, with 20 bases between. The CDR3 is 15 residues long. Germline CDR1 reads MDHEN; CDR2 reads SYDVKM. CDR3 nucleotide sequence: TGTGCCAGCAGTTCAGGGGCCTACAGGGTATTAGAGCAGTACTTC. Encoded protein: CASSSGAYRVLEQYF.

V is TRBV9 and J is TRBJ2-1, with 7 nucleotides matching TRBD2. The V segment lost 4 bases and the J segment 8 bases; nucleotides outside the gene matches: 9. Germline V gene data show CDR1 as SGDLS and CDR2 as YYNGEE. The CDR3 spans 14 residues. DNA for the CDR3: TGTGCCAGCAGCCGGGCTAGCGGTGGATATGAGCAGTTCTTC. Its protein product is CASSRASGGYEQFF.

The CDR3 DNA is TGTGCCAGCAGCTTGGACTCATCGGGGTATGGCTACACCTTC. It yields the protein CASSLDSSGYGYTF. The V and J genes are TRBV5-4 and TRBJ1-2; D remains ambiguous. The CDR3 has 14 residues. Germline V CDR1 and CDR2: SGHNT, YYREEE (reference sequence). V was clipped by 0 bases and J by 5 bases, with 11 bases between them.

The V gene is TRBV9, the J gene TRBJ2-3; D may be TRBD1 (6 bases). V lost 6 bases and J 0 bases, leaving 14 bases between the germline ends. Per the germline V gene, CDR1 is SGDLS and CDR2 is YYNGEE. This CDR3 comprises 15 residues. As DNA, the CDR3 is TGTGCCAGCACGATACAGGGTAGGAGCACAGATACGCAGTATTTT. Protein: CASTIQGRSTDTQYF.

The sample holds one count of this clone. The chain carries TRBV6-1 and TRBJ2-1; 10 positions agree with TRBD2. The trim removed 4 bases at V and 4 bases at J, leaving 7 bases unmatched. CDR3 length: 16 residues. Germline CDR1 and CDR2: MNHNS and SASEGT. The CDR3 nucleotides are TGTGCCAGCAGTGTAGCCCTAGCGGGAGCTTACAATGAGCAGTTCTTC. Protein: CASSVALAGAYNEQFF.